The rows below give T cell receptor beta chains drawn from one sample of a study of T cell repertoires in cytomegalovirus infection. TCRdb reanalysed the reads using MiXCR and keeps one entry per CDR3 protein. The data show about 920,000 distinct CDR3 sequences, roughly 30% seen once. No antigen has been identified for these receptors. This material consisted of cultured CD8+ T cells from PBMCs, taken from culture after CMV antigen stimulation. The receptors shown here come from a human donor in good health (CMV status not recorded). Some clones in this sample may be carry-over from other donors' samples. Both conserved end residues are part of each CDR3. D genes are given only for firm matches. Part of the rows lack a size; the others show once, few, many or a class for expanded clones.

cdr3_nt: TGCGCCAGCAGCCAAGGGACAGGACACACTGAAGCTTTCTTT
cdr3_aa: CASSQGTGHTEAFF
v_call: TRBV4-1
j_call: TRBJ1-1
clone_size: few
d_call: TRBD1

cdr3_nt: TGTGCCAGTAGTATCCCCCGGGGAGCTTTCTTT
cdr3_aa: CASSIPRGAFF
v_call: TRBV19
j_call: TRBJ1-1
clone_size: few
d_call: -

cdr3_nt: TGTGCCAGCAGTTTAAGTTCGACGAACACTGAAGCTTTCTTT
cdr3_aa: CASSLSSTNTEAFF
v_call: TRBV6-2/TRBV6-3
j_call: TRBJ1-1
clone_size: many
d_call: -

cdr3_nt: TGTGCCAGCAACCCCCAGGGGGGCTCTGGGGCCAACGTCCTGACTTTC
cdr3_aa: CASNPQGGSGANVLTF
v_call: TRBV6-6
j_call: TRBJ2-6
clone_size: -
d_call: -

cdr3_nt: TGTGCCAGCAGCTCCGGACAGCCGAATCAGCCCCAGCATTTT
cdr3_aa: CASSSGQPNQPQHF
v_call: TRBV7-2
j_call: TRBJ1-5
clone_size: -
d_call: -

cdr3_nt: TGCGCCAGCAGCGTGCCACAGGGGGTAAACACTGAAGCTTTCTTT
cdr3_aa: CASSVPQGVNTEAFF
v_call: TRBV5-1
j_call: TRBJ1-1
clone_size: few
d_call: TRBD1

cdr3_nt: TGTGCCAGCAGCGGACCGGGGGCCCACGAGCAGTACTTC
cdr3_aa: CASSGPGAHEQYF
v_call: TRBV5-5
j_call: TRBJ2-7
clone_size: -
d_call: -

cdr3_nt: TGTGCCATCAGGACAGGGCAATACGAGCAGTACTTC
cdr3_aa: CAIRTGQYEQYF
v_call: TRBV10-3
j_call: TRBJ2-7
clone_size: -
d_call: TRBD1

cdr3_nt: TGTGCCAGCACCGGGACAGCATATGGCTACACCTTC
cdr3_aa: CASTGTAYGYTF
v_call: TRBV7-2
j_call: TRBJ1-2
clone_size: few
d_call: TRBD1

cdr3_nt: TGTGCCAGCAGCTTAGCGGGGTCCCATTACTATGGCTACACCTTC
cdr3_aa: CASSLAGSHYYGYTF
v_call: TRBV7-8
j_call: TRBJ1-2
clone_size: few
d_call: -

cdr3_nt: TGTGCCAGCAGCATTCAGGGACTGCTGAGCTCCTACAATGAGCAGTTCTTC
cdr3_aa: CASSIQGLLSSYNEQFF
v_call: TRBV13
j_call: TRBJ2-1
clone_size: few
d_call: -

cdr3_nt: TGTGCCAGTACCACAAGCGGGGACCTCTACAATGAGCAGTTCTTC
cdr3_aa: CASTTSGDLYNEQFF
v_call: TRBV19
j_call: TRBJ2-1
clone_size: -
d_call: TRBD2

cdr3_nt: TGTGCCAGCAGTGAAGACCGGACAGGGTTCGACGGCTACACCTTC
cdr3_aa: CASSEDRTGFDGYTF
v_call: TRBV6-1
j_call: TRBJ1-2
clone_size: -
d_call: TRBD1

cdr3_nt: TGTGCCAGCACCCCGGGTCCTTCGTCCTACACCTTC
cdr3_aa: CASTPGPSSYTF
v_call: TRBV2
j_call: TRBJ1-2
clone_size: -
d_call: -

cdr3_nt: TGTGCCAGCTCCCCCCCGGGTCCGGGGGCGCGGGCAGATACGCAGTATTTT
cdr3_aa: CASSPPGPGARADTQYF
v_call: TRBV18
j_call: TRBJ2-3
clone_size: -
d_call: -

cdr3_nt: TGTGCCAGCAGCGTAGACGGAGGGGTAGATGAAAAACTGTTTTTT
cdr3_aa: CASSVDGGVDEKLFF
v_call: TRBV9
j_call: TRBJ1-4
clone_size: -
d_call: -

cdr3_nt: TGTGCCAGCAGCCCGACCTACAATCAGCCCCAGCATTTT
cdr3_aa: CASSPTYNQPQHF
v_call: TRBV7-8
j_call: TRBJ1-5
clone_size: many
d_call: -

cdr3_nt: TGTGCCAGCAGTTCCTCCTCCGGGACAGTGTTCTACAATGAGCAGTTCTTC
cdr3_aa: CASSSSSGTVFYNEQFF
v_call: TRBV27
j_call: TRBJ2-1
clone_size: -
d_call: TRBD1

cdr3_nt: TGTGCCAGCAGCCCGGGGTGGGTTTACCCTAACTATGGCTACACCTTC
cdr3_aa: CASSPGWVYPNYGYTF
v_call: TRBV11-2
j_call: TRBJ1-2
clone_size: -
d_call: -

cdr3_nt: TGCGCCAGCAGCCAAGACCTAGCGGGGGGGTTTGGCAATGAGCAGTTCTTC
cdr3_aa: CASSQDLAGGFGNEQFF
v_call: TRBV4-1
j_call: TRBJ2-1
clone_size: few
d_call: TRBD2

cdr3_nt: TGTGCCAGCACCCATAGCGGCAACCCGAACACCGGGGAGCTGTTTTTT
cdr3_aa: CASTHSGNPNTGELFF
v_call: TRBV7-9
j_call: TRBJ2-2
clone_size: -
d_call: -

cdr3_nt: TGTGCCAGCAGCGTAGGAGGAGTGGGTGAGCAGTTCTTC
cdr3_aa: CASSVGGVGEQFF
v_call: TRBV9
j_call: TRBJ2-1
clone_size: -
d_call: -

cdr3_nt: TGTGCCAGCAGCTTCCCCCGGGACACTGGCACCGGGGAGCTGTTTTTT
cdr3_aa: CASSFPRDTGTGELFF
v_call: TRBV7-6
j_call: TRBJ2-2
clone_size: few
d_call: -

cdr3_nt: TGTGCCAGTAGTATGTGGGAAACCGGGGAGCTGTTTTTT
cdr3_aa: CASSMWETGELFF
v_call: TRBV19
j_call: TRBJ2-2
clone_size: few
d_call: -

cdr3_nt: TGCAGTGCTGGTGGGGGAGGGGGCAATCAGCCCCAGCATTTT
cdr3_aa: CSAGGGGGNQPQHF
v_call: TRBV20-1
j_call: TRBJ1-5
clone_size: -
d_call: -

cdr3_nt: TGTGCCAGCAGCCCGGGGACTAGCGGGGATTGGAACACCGGGGAGCTGTTTTTT
cdr3_aa: CASSPGTSGDWNTGELFF
v_call: TRBV7-2
j_call: TRBJ2-2
clone_size: many
d_call: TRBD2

cdr3_nt: TGTGCCACCCTAACAGGGTCTAATGAAAAACTGTTTTTT
cdr3_aa: CATLTGSNEKLFF
v_call: TRBV2
j_call: TRBJ1-4
clone_size: -
d_call: -

cdr3_nt: TGTGCCAGCAGCTTACCCGTTTACCGACTAGCGGGGGGGCAGAGGACAGATACGCAGTATTTT
cdr3_aa: CASSLPVYRLAGGQRTDTQYF
v_call: TRBV7-2
j_call: TRBJ2-3
clone_size: few
d_call: TRBD2

cdr3_nt: TGTGCCAGCTCACCCGAAGTCGGACTACTTTATGGCTACACCTTC
cdr3_aa: CASSPEVGLLYGYTF
v_call: TRBV18
j_call: TRBJ1-2
clone_size: -
d_call: -

cdr3_nt: TGTGCCAGCAGTTACTGGACTAGCGGGGGGAGGGGCGGGGAGCTGTTTTTT
cdr3_aa: CASSYWTSGGRGGELFF
v_call: TRBV6-8
j_call: TRBJ2-2
clone_size: few
d_call: TRBD2

cdr3_nt: TGTGCCAGCAGCCCTTTGACTAGCGGGGGACTCACGGAGACCCAGTACTTC
cdr3_aa: CASSPLTSGGLTETQYF
v_call: TRBV7-2
j_call: TRBJ2-5
clone_size: -
d_call: TRBD2

cdr3_nt: TGTGCCAGCAGTTTGACAGGGGCCCTGAACACTGAAGCTTTCTTT
cdr3_aa: CASSLTGALNTEAFF
v_call: TRBV6-5
j_call: TRBJ1-1
clone_size: -
d_call: TRBD1

cdr3_nt: TGTGCCAGCAGTCCCGTCGGGACCCAGTACTTC
cdr3_aa: CASSPVGTQYF
v_call: TRBV7-9
j_call: TRBJ2-5
clone_size: many
d_call: -

cdr3_nt: TGTGCCAGCAGTTTCGTCCTCCGGGCAAACACCATATATTTT
cdr3_aa: CASSFVLRANTIYF
v_call: TRBV12-3/TRBV12-4
j_call: TRBJ1-3
clone_size: few
d_call: -

cdr3_nt: TGTGCCAGCGCATCTCTCGGGTGGGAGTACCAAGAGACCCAGTACTTC
cdr3_aa: CASASLGWEYQETQYF
v_call: TRBV7-2
j_call: TRBJ2-5
clone_size: many
d_call: -

cdr3_nt: TGTGCCAGCGGAGGGACAGTTATCTATGGCTACACCTTC
cdr3_aa: CASGGTVIYGYTF
v_call: TRBV7-2
j_call: TRBJ1-2
clone_size: few
d_call: TRBD1

cdr3_nt: TGTGCCAGCAGTTTGATGGCGGGGGGGGCAGATACGCAGTATTTT
cdr3_aa: CASSLMAGGADTQYF
v_call: TRBV27
j_call: TRBJ2-3
clone_size: -
d_call: TRBD2

cdr3_nt: TGTGCTAGTGGTTTCACGACAGGGCGGAACACTGAAGCTTTCTTT
cdr3_aa: CASGFTTGRNTEAFF
v_call: TRBV12-5
j_call: TRBJ1-1
clone_size: few
d_call: TRBD1

cdr3_nt: TGTGCCAGCAGTTTGAAGGGCGAAGATTCTGGGGCCAACGTCCTGACTTTC
cdr3_aa: CASSLKGEDSGANVLTF
v_call: TRBV27
j_call: TRBJ2-6
clone_size: -
d_call: -

cdr3_nt: TGTGCCAGCAGCCTGCAGGTGAACCAAGAGACCCAGTACTTC
cdr3_aa: CASSLQVNQETQYF
v_call: TRBV7-8
j_call: TRBJ2-5
clone_size: many
d_call: -

cdr3_nt: TGCAGTGCTAGAGATCGGGGGGGCTACACCTTC
cdr3_aa: CSARDRGGYTF
v_call: TRBV20-1
j_call: TRBJ1-2
clone_size: -
d_call: -

cdr3_nt: TGTGCCATCAGTGAGAGGGAGGGCTACAATGAGCAGTTCTTC
cdr3_aa: CAISEREGYNEQFF
v_call: TRBV10-3
j_call: TRBJ2-1
clone_size: -
d_call: TRBD2

cdr3_nt: TGCGCCCAGGGAAAGAGGGACAGCAATCAGCCCCAGCATTTT
cdr3_aa: CAQGKRDSNQPQHF
v_call: TRBV14
j_call: TRBJ1-5
clone_size: -
d_call: -

cdr3_nt: TGTGCCAGCAGCTTAGCTCTGTTCCCCTACGAGCAGTACTTC
cdr3_aa: CASSLALFPYEQYF
v_call: TRBV7-2
j_call: TRBJ2-7
clone_size: few
d_call: -

cdr3_nt: TGTGCCAGCAGTCACGGACAGCTGAACACTGAAGCTTTCTTT
cdr3_aa: CASSHGQLNTEAFF
v_call: TRBV6-1
j_call: TRBJ1-1
clone_size: few
d_call: -

cdr3_nt: TGTGCCAGCAGTGAAGCCAGGGGGCGAGTTTACGAGCAGTACTTC
cdr3_aa: CASSEARGRVYEQYF
v_call: TRBV2
j_call: TRBJ2-7
clone_size: -
d_call: TRBD1

cdr3_nt: TGTGCCAGCGCGACGTCTAAAGGACTTAGCTCCTACAATGAGCAGTTCTTC
cdr3_aa: CASATSKGLSSYNEQFF
v_call: TRBV27
j_call: TRBJ2-1
clone_size: -
d_call: -

cdr3_nt: TGTGCCAGCAGCCCTGGGACAGCCGGCTATGGCTACACCTTC
cdr3_aa: CASSPGTAGYGYTF
v_call: TRBV7-8
j_call: TRBJ1-2
clone_size: few
d_call: TRBD1

cdr3_nt: TGTGCCAGCAGCTTAGGGGGGGCATGGCAGCCCCAGCATTTT
cdr3_aa: CASSLGGAWQPQHF
v_call: TRBV7-6
j_call: TRBJ1-5
clone_size: few
d_call: -

cdr3_nt: TGTGCCAGCAGCTCCCGGACGGGAAATTCACCCCTCCACTTT
cdr3_aa: CASSSRTGNSPLHF
v_call: TRBV11-1
j_call: TRBJ1-6
clone_size: few
d_call: -

cdr3_nt: TGTGCCAGCAGTCCCCGGGGAGGTGGTAGGACCTACGAGCAGTACTTC
cdr3_aa: CASSPRGGGRTYEQYF
v_call: TRBV12-3/TRBV12-4
j_call: TRBJ2-7
clone_size: few
d_call: -

cdr3_nt: TGTGCCAGCAGCTACCGGGACAGATACACCGGGGAGCTGTTTTTT
cdr3_aa: CASSYRDRYTGELFF
v_call: TRBV7-2
j_call: TRBJ2-2
clone_size: few
d_call: TRBD1

cdr3_nt: TGTGCCAGCAGTTTACAGGGGGGAAGAACTGAAGCTTTCTTT
cdr3_aa: CASSLQGGRTEAFF
v_call: TRBV27
j_call: TRBJ1-1
clone_size: -
d_call: TRBD1

cdr3_nt: TGTGCCAGCATTCAAATAGCGGGGGCGGGAGATACGCAGTATTTT
cdr3_aa: CASIQIAGAGDTQYF
v_call: TRBV2
j_call: TRBJ2-3
clone_size: few
d_call: TRBD2

cdr3_nt: TGTGCCAGCACCCCGCCAAGGGGTCCCCTCCACTTT
cdr3_aa: CASTPPRGPLHF
v_call: TRBV28
j_call: TRBJ1-6
clone_size: many
d_call: -

cdr3_nt: TGTGCCAGCAGTTACTTTAAGTCCCGTGAGCAGTTCTTC
cdr3_aa: CASSYFKSREQFF
v_call: TRBV6-5
j_call: TRBJ2-1
clone_size: -
d_call: -

cdr3_nt: TGTGCCAGCAGTCGGAGATTGGAAGCTTTCTTT
cdr3_aa: CASSRRLEAFF
v_call: TRBV12-3/TRBV12-4
j_call: TRBJ1-1
clone_size: many
d_call: -

cdr3_nt: TGTGCCAGCAGCTTAAACCACCAACAGCCCCAGCATTTT
cdr3_aa: CASSLNHQQPQHF
v_call: TRBV7-2
j_call: TRBJ1-5
clone_size: many
d_call: -

cdr3_nt: TGTGCCAGCAGTTTAACGTACGGGGAGACCCAGTACTTC
cdr3_aa: CASSLTYGETQYF
v_call: TRBV12-3/TRBV12-4
j_call: TRBJ2-5
clone_size: few
d_call: -

cdr3_nt: TGTGCCAGCAGGCCCGGGGGGGGCACTGAAGCTTTCTTT
cdr3_aa: CASRPGGGTEAFF
v_call: TRBV2
j_call: TRBJ1-1
clone_size: -
d_call: -